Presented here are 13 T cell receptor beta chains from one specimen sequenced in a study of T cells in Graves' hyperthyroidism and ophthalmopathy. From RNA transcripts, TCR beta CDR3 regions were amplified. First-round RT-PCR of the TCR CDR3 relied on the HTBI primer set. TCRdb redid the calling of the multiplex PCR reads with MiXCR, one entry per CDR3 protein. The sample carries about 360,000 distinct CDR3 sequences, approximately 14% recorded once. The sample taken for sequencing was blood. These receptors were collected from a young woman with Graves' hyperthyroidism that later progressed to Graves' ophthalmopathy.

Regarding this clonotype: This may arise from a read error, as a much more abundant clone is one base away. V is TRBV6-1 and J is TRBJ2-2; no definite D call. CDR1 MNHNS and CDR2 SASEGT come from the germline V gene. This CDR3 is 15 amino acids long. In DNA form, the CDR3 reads TGTGCCGGCAGTGAAGCTGACGGAGACACCGGGGAGCTGTTTTTT. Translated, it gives CAGSEADGDTGELFF.

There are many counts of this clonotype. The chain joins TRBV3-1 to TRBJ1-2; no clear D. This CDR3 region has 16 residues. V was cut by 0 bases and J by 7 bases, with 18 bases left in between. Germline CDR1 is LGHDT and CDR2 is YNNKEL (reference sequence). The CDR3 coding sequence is TGTGCCAGCAGCCAAGATTCTTTGACGGGGTATGCTGGCTACACCTTC. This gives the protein CASSQDSLTGYAGYTF.

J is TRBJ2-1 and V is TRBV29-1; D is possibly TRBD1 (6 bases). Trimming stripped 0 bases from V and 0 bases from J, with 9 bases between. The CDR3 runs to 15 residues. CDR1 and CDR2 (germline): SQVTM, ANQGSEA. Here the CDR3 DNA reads TGCAGCGTTGAAGATCAGGGGAGCTCCTACAATGAGCAGTTCTTC. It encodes CSVEDQGSSYNEQFF.

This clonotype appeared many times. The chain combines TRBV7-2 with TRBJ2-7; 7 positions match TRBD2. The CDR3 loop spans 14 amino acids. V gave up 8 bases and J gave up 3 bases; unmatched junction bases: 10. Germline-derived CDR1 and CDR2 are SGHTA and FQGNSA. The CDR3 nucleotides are TGTGCCAGCGCTGAGGGCGGCGGGAGCTACGAGCAGTACTTC. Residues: CASAEGGGSYEQYF.

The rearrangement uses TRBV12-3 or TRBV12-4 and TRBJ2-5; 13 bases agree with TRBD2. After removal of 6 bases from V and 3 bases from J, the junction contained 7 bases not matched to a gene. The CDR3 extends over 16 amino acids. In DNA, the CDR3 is TGTGCCAGCAGACTAGCGGGAGGGCCGAGAGAAGAGACCCAGTACTTC. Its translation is CASRLAGGPREETQYF.

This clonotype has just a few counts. The CDR3 DNA sequence: TGTGCCAGCAGCCCTGGACTAGCGGACACATGGTTCTTC. Protein sequence: CASSPGLADTWFF. The chain has TRBV7-9 and TRBJ2-1; 10 bases are a match to TRBD2. The CDR3 extends over 13 amino acids. The V segment lost 5 bases and the J segment 15 bases; nucleotides outside the gene matches: 10. Germline V gene sequence: CDR1 SEHNR, CDR2 FQNEAQ (reference sequence).

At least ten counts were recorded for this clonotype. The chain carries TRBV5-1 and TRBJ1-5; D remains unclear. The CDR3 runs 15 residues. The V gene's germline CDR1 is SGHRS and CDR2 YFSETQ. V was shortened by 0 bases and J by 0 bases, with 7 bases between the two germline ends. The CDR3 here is CASSLDSDSNQPQHF. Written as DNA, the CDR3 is TGCGCCAGCAGCTTGGACAGTGATAGCAATCAGCCCCAGCATTTT.

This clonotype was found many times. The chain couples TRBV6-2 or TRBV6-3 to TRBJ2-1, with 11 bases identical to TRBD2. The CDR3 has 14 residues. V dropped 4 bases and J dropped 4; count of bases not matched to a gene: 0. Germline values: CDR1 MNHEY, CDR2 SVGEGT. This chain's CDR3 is CASSWTSGYNEQFF. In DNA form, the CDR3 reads TGTGCCAGCAGTTGGACTAGCGGGTACAATGAGCAGTTCTTC.

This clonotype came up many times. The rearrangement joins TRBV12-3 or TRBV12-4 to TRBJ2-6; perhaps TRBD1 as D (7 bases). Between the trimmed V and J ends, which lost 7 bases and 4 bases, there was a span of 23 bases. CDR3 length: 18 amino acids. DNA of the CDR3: TGTGCCAGCACCACCTTCAGGTTGGAGGGGGCCGGGGCCAACGTCCTGACTTTC. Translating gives CASTTFRLEGAGANVLTF.

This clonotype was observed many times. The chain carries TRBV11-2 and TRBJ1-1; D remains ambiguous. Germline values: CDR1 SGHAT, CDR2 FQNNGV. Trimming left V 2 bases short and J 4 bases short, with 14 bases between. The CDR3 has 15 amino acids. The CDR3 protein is CASSLWAGGLTEAFF. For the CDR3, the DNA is TGTGCCAGCAGCTTATGGGCAGGAGGTCTCACTGAAGCTTTCTTT.

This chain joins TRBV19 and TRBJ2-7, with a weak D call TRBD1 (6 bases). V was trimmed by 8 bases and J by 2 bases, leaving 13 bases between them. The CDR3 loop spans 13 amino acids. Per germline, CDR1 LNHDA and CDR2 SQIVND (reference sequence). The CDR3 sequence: CASQARDTYEQYF. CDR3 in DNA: TGTGCCAGTCAGGCCCGGGACACCTACGAGCAGTACTTC.

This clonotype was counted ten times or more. The CDR3 DNA reads as TGCAGCGTTGACAGCGGGGGTAAAGAGACCCAGTACTTC. It yields the protein CSVDSGGKETQYF. The rearrangement uses TRBV29-1 and TRBJ2-5; 8 bases are shared with TRBD2. Germline V gene data show CDR1 as SQVTM and CDR2 as ANQGSEA. V was clipped by 3 bases and J by 3 bases; unmatched bases: 3. The CDR3 is 13 residues long. The full variable domain, with the rest looked up from reference TRBV29-1 and TRBJ2-5, is SAVISQKPSRDICQRGTSLTIQCQVDSQVTMMFWYRQQPGQSLTLIATANQGSEATYESGFVIDKFPISRPNLTFSTLTVSNMSPEDSSIYLCSVDSGGKETQYFGPGTRLLVL.

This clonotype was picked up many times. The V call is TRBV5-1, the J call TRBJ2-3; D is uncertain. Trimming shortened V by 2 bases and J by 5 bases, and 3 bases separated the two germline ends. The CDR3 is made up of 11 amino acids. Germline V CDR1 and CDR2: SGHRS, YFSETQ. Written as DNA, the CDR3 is TGCGCCAGCAGCTTTGAAGATACGCAGTATTTT. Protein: CASSFEDTQYF.